This T cell receptor (beta chain) was sequenced during a study of cytomegalovirus exposure and HLA in healthy donors. Study-wide points: Most CMV-associated TCR beta chains were later found to appear HLA-restricted. A missense DCLRE1C variant was associated with V- and J-gene trimming of TCR beta chains in a later analysis, and an independent cohort replicated the association.

This clone was seen a handful of times. Its antigen remains unknown. After removal of 6 bases from V and 3 bases from J, the junction contained 7 bases not matched to a gene. The CDR3 has 14 residues. CDR1 SNHLY and CDR2 FYNNEI come from the germline V gene. PCR was performed using 60 Vbeta and 13 Jbeta primers. Sequenced by immunoSEQ multiplex PCR; TCRdb stores in-frame clones only, minus some. The table lists nearly 95,000 clones, approximately 63% of them singletons, with around 6.3% in the top ten. The rearrangement uses TRBV2 and TRBJ1-1; TRBD1 matches at 7 bases. This TCR derives from a woman aged 25 to 39 in good health and CMV-seronegative. Sequenced sample: PBMCs. The CDR3 loop reads CASRAAGGHTEAFF. The CDR3 DNA reads TGTGCCAGCAGGGCGGCAGGGGGTCACACTGAAGCTTTCTTT.